This paragraph covers one T cell receptor (beta chain) sequence. This sample is drawn from a study of cytomegalovirus exposure and HLA in healthy donors. The germline gives CDR1 LGHNA, CDR2 YSLEER. V gave up 3 bases and J gave up 16 bases; unmatched junction bases: 21. This CDR3 has 18 residues. With 60 Vbeta and 13 Jbeta primers, the PCR was carried out. TCRdb keeps only in-frame clones here, not all; method: immunoSEQ multiplex PCR. Of 45,000 to 65,000 clones detected, about 71% appear once; the ten largest clones hold less than 25%. Sequenced sample: PBMCs. The V and J genes are TRBV4-3 and TRBJ2-1; 13 bases are a match to TRBD2. The clonotype comes from a woman in her 50s in good health and CMV-seropositive. CDR3 region: CASSHLQAGTSGTIRQFF. CDR3 in DNA: TGCGCCAGCAGCCACCTACAAGCCGGGACTAGCGGGACGATCAGGCAATTCTTC.